This entry is about one TCR beta chain. Its matching antigen is unknown. This specimen belongs to a study of T cell repertoires in cytomegalovirus infection. General study results and limits: HLA-C-restricted TCR beta clonotypes specific for CMV led the ex vivo response.

The V gene end was trimmed by 3 bases and the J gene end by 0 bases; junction bases not matched to a gene: 3. The CDR3 is 16 amino acids. CDR1 and CDR2 from the germline V gene are MNHEY and SMNVEV (reference sequence). Each CDR3 protein gets one entry after TCRdb re-called the reads with MiXCR. Of 80,000 or so distinct CDR3 sequences in the sample, roughly 25% were seen once. The J gene is TRBJ2-1, the V gene TRBV27, with 9 bases that match TRBD2. The starting material was CD8+ T cells from cultured PBMCs, obtained from culture after CMV antigen stimulation. This receptor was taken from a human donor in good health (CMV status not recorded). Some clones in this sample may be carry-over from other donors' samples. Here the CDR3 DNA reads TGTGCCAGCAGTTTGGTAGCGGGAGACTCCTACAATGAGCAGTTCTTC. Its translation is CASSLVAGDSYNEQFF.